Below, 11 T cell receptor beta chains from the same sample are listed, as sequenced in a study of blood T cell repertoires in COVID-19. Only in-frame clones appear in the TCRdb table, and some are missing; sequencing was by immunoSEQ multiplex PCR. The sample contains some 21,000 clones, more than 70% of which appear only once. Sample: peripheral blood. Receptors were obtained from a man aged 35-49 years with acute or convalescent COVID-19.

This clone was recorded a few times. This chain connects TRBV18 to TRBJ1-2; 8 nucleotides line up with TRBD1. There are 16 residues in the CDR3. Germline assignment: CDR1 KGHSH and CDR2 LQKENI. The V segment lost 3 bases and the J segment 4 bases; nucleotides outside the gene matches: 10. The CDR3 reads CASSPRGETGAYGYTF. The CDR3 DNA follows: TGTGCCAGCTCACCCAGGGGTGAGACAGGGGCCTATGGCTACACCTTC.

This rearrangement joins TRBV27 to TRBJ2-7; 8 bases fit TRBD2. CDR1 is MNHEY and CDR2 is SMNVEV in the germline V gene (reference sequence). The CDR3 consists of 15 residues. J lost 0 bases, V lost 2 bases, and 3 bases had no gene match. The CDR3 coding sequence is TGTGCCAGCAGTTTAACTAGCGGCCCCTCCTACGAGCAGTACTTC. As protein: CASSLTSGPSYEQYF.

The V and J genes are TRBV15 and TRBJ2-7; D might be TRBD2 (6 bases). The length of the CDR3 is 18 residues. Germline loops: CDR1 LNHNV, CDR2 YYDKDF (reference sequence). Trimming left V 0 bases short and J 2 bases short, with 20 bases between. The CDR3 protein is CATSRDPRAEGSPYEQYF. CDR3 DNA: TGTGCCACCAGCAGAGATCCCAGAGCGGAGGGGTCCCCCTACGAGCAGTACTTC.

CDR3 sequence reads: CASSAGTGVTGANVLTF. DNA of the CDR3: TGTGCCAGCAGCGCCGGGACAGGGGTGACTGGGGCCAACGTCCTGACTTTC. The chain has TRBV7-9 and TRBJ2-6, with 10 bases matching TRBD1. Trimming took 5 bases from V and 2 from J; bases not matched to a gene: 6. This CDR3 spans 17 amino acids. Germline CDR1 and CDR2: SEHNR and FQNEAQ (reference sequence).

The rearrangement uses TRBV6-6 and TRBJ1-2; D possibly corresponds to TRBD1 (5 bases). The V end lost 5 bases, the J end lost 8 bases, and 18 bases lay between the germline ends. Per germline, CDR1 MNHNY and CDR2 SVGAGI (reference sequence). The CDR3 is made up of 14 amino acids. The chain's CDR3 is CASSPTGLPRGYTF. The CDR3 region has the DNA TGTGCCAGCAGTCCTACGGGACTGCCGCGGGGCTACACCTTC.

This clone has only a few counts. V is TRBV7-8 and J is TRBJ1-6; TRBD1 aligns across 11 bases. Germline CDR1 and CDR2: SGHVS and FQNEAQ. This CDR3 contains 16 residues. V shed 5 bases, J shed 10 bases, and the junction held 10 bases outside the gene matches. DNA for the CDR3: TGTGCCAGCAGCGATCGGGACAGGGGGATGGAGTCACCCCTCCACTTT. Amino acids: CASSDRDRGMESPLHF. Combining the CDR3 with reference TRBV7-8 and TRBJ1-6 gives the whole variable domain GAGVSQSPRYKVAKRGQDVALRCDPISGHVSLFWYQQALGQGPEFLTYFQNEAQLDKSGLPSDRFFAERPEGSVSTLKIQRTQQEDSAVYLCASSDRDRGMESPLHFGNGTRLTVT.

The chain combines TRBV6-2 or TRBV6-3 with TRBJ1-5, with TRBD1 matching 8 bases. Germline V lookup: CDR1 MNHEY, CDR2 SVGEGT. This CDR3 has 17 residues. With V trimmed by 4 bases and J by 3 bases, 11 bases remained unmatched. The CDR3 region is CASSSIRDRYYNQPQHF. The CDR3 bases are TGTGCCAGCAGTTCGATCCGGGACAGGTACTACAATCAGCCCCAGCATTTT.

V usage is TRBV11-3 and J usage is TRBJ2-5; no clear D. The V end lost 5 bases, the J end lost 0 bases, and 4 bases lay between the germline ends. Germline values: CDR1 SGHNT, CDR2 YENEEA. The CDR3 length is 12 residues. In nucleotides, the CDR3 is TGTGCCAGCAGCATTAACCAAGAGACCCAGTACTTC. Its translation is CASSINQETQYF.

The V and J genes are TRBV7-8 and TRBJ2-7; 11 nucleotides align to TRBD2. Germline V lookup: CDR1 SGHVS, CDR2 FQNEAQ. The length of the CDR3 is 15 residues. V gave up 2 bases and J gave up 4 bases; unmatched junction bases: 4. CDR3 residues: CASSLTSGSKYEQYF. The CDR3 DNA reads TGTGCCAGCAGCTTAACTAGCGGGAGTAAATACGAGCAGTACTTC.

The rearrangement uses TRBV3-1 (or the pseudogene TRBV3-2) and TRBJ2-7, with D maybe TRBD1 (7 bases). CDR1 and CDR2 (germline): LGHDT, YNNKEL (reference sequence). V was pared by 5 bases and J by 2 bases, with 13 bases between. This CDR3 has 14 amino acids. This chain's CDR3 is CASSFAGQTYEQYF. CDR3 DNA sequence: TGTGCCAGCAGCTTCGCGGGACAGACCTACGAGCAGTACTTC.

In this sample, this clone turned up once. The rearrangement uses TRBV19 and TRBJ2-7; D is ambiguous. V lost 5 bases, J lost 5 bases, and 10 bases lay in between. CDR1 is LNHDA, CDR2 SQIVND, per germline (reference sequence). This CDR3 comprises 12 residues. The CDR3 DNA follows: TGTGCCAGTAGTGGGCTTGACGACGAGCAGTACTTC. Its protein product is CASSGLDDEQYF.